These T cell receptor beta chains were read from a single sample in a study of CD8 T cells in Susac syndrome. TCRdb recomputed calls from the immunoSEQ multiplex PCR reads with MiXCR, one row per CDR3 protein. Altogether some 110,000 distinct CDR3 sequences are present, approximately 94% being singletons, with the ten largest covering approximately 0.41%. Sequenced material: CD8+ T cells from PBMCs. The receptors derive from a human donor with Susac syndrome. CDR3s leave out the opening cysteine and the closing phenylalanine or tryptophan.

TRBV9,ASSPGGAGTDTQY
TRBV6-6,ASSYEGPPNWY
TRBV3-1,ASSFQTSGQETQY
TRBV12-3/TRBV12-4,ASSLGGTSNNEQF
TRBV14,ASSQVDEKLF
TRBV5-4,ASPAGMNTEAF
TRBV15,ATSSLIGAQAKNIQY
TRBV6-5,ASSYMRLEKLF
TRBV25-1,ASSVFIDGGGPSETQY
TRBV6-1,ASSEDRLAGGTYEQY
TRBV20-1,SAETWDSGMSRTEAF
TRBV9,ASSVSGGATGELF
TRBV14,ASSQVVRRTAVSTDTQY
TRBV15,ATSRTSGATQY
TRBV3-1,ASSQGTEQY
TRBV7-2,ASSLNPGLSTDTQY
TRBV7-8,ASSLGASGGAPEV
TRBV12-5,ASGSPPGGANEQF
TRBV12-3/TRBV12-4,ASSSYWDGNQPQH
TRBV2,ASKFVGSHEAF
TRBV7-9,ASSTGGYGYT
TRBV9,ASSVGGLGRDTQY
TRBV19,ASKGGVFDTEAF
TRBV2,ASSEGAGKETQY
TRBV20-1,SASGGSGADTQY
TRBV12-3/TRBV12-4,ASRSPSDGYT
TRBV20-1,SARDSGAGAWDTQY
TRBV27,ASSLLGGDNYGYT
TRBV20-1,SASPLGRRVGYEQY
TRBV6-4,ASRGQDSKNYGYT
TRBV6-1,ASSEGGPGTAQETQY
TRBV5-4,ASSYEGQDTDTQY
TRBV25-1,ASSWTQNTEAF
TRBV9,ASSVRGGTDTQY
TRBV9,ASSAGHKETQY
TRBV27,ASSFAGVNEQF
TRBV13,ASSLGRRGNDYGYT
TRBV12-3/TRBV12-4,ASSSSGTGLYEQY
TRBV24-1,ATQTTGGSEQF
TRBV9,ASSAEGTVLWETQY